This T cell receptor beta chain was captured by sequencing in a study of T cell responses to AZD1222 COVID-19 vaccine. The assay was immunoSEQ multiplex PCR, and TCRdb's table has in-frame clones only and misses some. Of about 83,000 clones listed, 91% were seen once; the top ten hold around 26%. The CDR3 has 12 residues. Germline V gives CDR1 LNHDA, CDR2 SQIVND (reference sequence). Losses at the gene ends were 10 bases for V and 1 base for J; bases not matched to a gene: 4. The V and J genes are TRBV19 and TRBJ2-7; TRBD2 agrees at 7 bases. Sequencing was performed on peripheral blood, taken 28 days after the second AZD1222 dose. This receptor was identified in an adult who received the AZD1222 COVID-19 vaccine. The chain's CDR3 is CATRDYSYEQYF. CDR3 nucleotide sequence: TGTGCCACACGGGACTATTCCTACGAGCAGTACTTC.